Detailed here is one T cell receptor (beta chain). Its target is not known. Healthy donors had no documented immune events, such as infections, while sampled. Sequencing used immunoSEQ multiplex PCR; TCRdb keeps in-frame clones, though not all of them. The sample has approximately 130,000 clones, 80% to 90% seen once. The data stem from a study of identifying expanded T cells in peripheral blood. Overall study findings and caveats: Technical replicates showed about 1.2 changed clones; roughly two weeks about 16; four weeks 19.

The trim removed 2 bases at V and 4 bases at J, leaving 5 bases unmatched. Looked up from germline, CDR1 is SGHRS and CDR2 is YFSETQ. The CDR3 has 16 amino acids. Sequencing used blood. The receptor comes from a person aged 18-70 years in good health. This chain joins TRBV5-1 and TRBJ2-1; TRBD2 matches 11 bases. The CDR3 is CASSFSSGGLYNEQFF. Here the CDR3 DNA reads TGCGCCAGCAGCTTTTCTAGCGGGGGGCTATACAATGAGCAGTTCTTC.